Listed here are 16 T cell receptor beta chains from one sample, sequenced in a study of shared clonotypes between healthy human individuals. This table comes from immunoSEQ multiplex PCR, and its TCRdb copy is limited to in-frame clones, with some not included. The sample includes roughly 700,000 clones, 90% of them seen just once. The material sequenced was memory CD8+ T cells from PBMCs. Specified subset: CD45RO+ cells pooled with CCR7-negative TemRA cells. All receptors derive from a man aged 18-30 years in good health. Some clones in this sample may be carry-over from other donors' samples.

The chain employs TRBV23-1 and TRBJ2-2; D is unclear. TRBV23-1 is classed as an ORF, of uncertain function. The CDR3 spans 12 residues. Trimming shortened V by 4 bases and J by 4 bases, and 4 bases separated the two germline ends. The CDR3 DNA sequence: TGCGCCAGCAGTCGGTTCACCGGGGAGCTGTTTTTT. Translated: CASSRFTGELFF.

The gene calls are TRBV27 and TRBJ2-2, with TRBD2 matching 9 bases. The germline CDR1 and CDR2 sequences are MNHEY and SMNVEV (reference sequence). V lost 0 bases and J lost 7; bases outside the gene matches: 15. The CDR3 extends over 19 amino acids. CDR3 protein: CASSLSPGLAGRLGGELFF. The CDR3 DNA reads TGTGCCAGCAGTTTATCCCCCGGGCTAGCGGGGCGCTTGGGCGGGGAGCTGTTTTTT.

DNA of the CDR3: TGTGCCAGCAGCTTAGGACAGACTAGCACAGATACGCAGTATTTT. Translation: CASSLGQTSTDTQYF. V is TRBV7-6 and J is TRBJ2-3; a weak D match, TRBD1 (5 bases). V was clipped by 1 base and J by 0 bases, with 8 bases between them. Germline V lookup: CDR1 SGHVS, CDR2 FNYEAQ. There are 15 residues in the CDR3.

The CDR3 loop is CASSFGSGAYEQYF. The CDR3 coding sequence is TGTGCCAGCAGTTTCGGTAGCGGAGCCTACGAGCAGTACTTC. V gene TRBV27 combines with J gene TRBJ2-7; weak D call: TRBD2 (6 bases). V was cut by 3 bases and J by 2 bases, with 11 bases left in between. Germline values: CDR1 MNHEY, CDR2 SMNVEV (reference sequence). This CDR3 contains 14 residues.

The rearrangement links TRBV10-2 to TRBJ2-1, with 10 bases that match TRBD2. The V gene's germline CDR1 is WSHSY and CDR2 SAAADI. The CDR3 contains 13 residues. J lost 8 bases, V lost 4 bases, and 2 bases had no gene match. DNA for the CDR3: TGCGCCAGCAGTGTGGGACTAGCGTATGAGCAGTTCTTC. Protein sequence: CASSVGLAYEQFF.

This clone appeared a few times. The CDR3 coding sequence is TGCGCCAGCAGCTTATTCACCGGGGAGCTGTTTTTT. Translating gives CASSLFTGELFF. The chain combines TRBV5-1 with TRBJ2-2; D gene unclear. The CDR3 covers 12 residues. The germline CDR1 and CDR2 sequences are SGHRS and YFSETQ. V was trimmed by 2 bases and J by 4 bases, leaving 3 bases between them.

This clone was seen only a few times. The V and J genes are TRBV9 and TRBJ1-4, with D hard to call. V was clipped by 0 bases and J by 2 bases, with 11 bases between them. CDR1 and CDR2 from the germline V gene are SGDLS and YYNGEE. This CDR3 spans 16 amino acids. The chain's CDR3 is CASSVVGEPTNEKLFF. The CDR3 nucleotides are TGTGCCAGCAGCGTAGTTGGGGAGCCCACTAATGAAAAACTGTTTTTT.

The rearrangement joins TRBV27 to TRBJ2-3; D is unresolved. The germline V and J ends were trimmed by 6 bases and 2 bases, with 9 bases remaining between them. In germline, CDR1 is MNHEY, CDR2 SMNVEV (reference sequence). The CDR3 sequence is 13 residues long. In nucleotides, the CDR3 is TGTGCCAGCAGCCGGACGGTCACAGATACGCAGTATTTT. It encodes CASSRTVTDTQYF.

This clone is a singleton in its sample. The rearrangement links TRBV19 to TRBJ2-1; tentative D call: TRBD2 (7 bases). From germline, CDR1 is LNHDA and CDR2 SQIVND (reference sequence). The CDR3 covers 14 residues. Trimming took 10 bases from V and 0 from J, leaving 13 bases between them. The CDR3 DNA sequence: TGTGCCACCCGGGGGGCGAGCTCCTACAATGAGCAGTTCTTC. Translated: CATRGASSYNEQFF.

This clone was observed a single time. The chain has TRBV9 and TRBJ1-3; no definite D call. V was clipped by 6 bases and J by 0 bases, with 10 bases between them. Germline V gene lookup returns CDR1 SGDLS and CDR2 YYNGEE. CDR3 length equals 14 residues. The CDR3 here is CASTGEFSGNTIYF. The CDR3, as DNA: TGTGCCAGCACCGGGGAGTTCTCTGGAAACACCATATATTTT.

The chain employs TRBV7-2 and TRBJ1-5; D is perhaps TRBD1 (5 bases). CDR1 and CDR2 from the germline V gene are SGHTA and FQGNSA. Trimming took 4 bases from V and 0 from J, leaving 19 bases between them. The CDR3 runs to 18 residues. CDR3 sequence reads: CASSSPQGWRASNQPQHF. For the CDR3, the DNA is TGTGCCAGCAGCTCCCCTCAGGGTTGGAGGGCTAGCAATCAGCCCCAGCATTTT.

The rearrangement links TRBV27 to TRBJ2-3, with D uncertain. V shed 3 bases and J shed 0 bases, with 4 bases lying between them. The germline V gene encodes CDR1 MNHEY and CDR2 SMNVEV (reference sequence). The CDR3 spans 13 residues. The CDR3 sequence: CASSFNSTDTQYF. CDR3 bases: TGTGCCAGCAGTTTCAATAGCACAGATACGCAGTATTTT.

The genes are TRBV6-5 and TRBJ2-3; D possibly corresponds to TRBD2 (6 bases). Between the trimmed V and J ends, which lost 10 bases and 1 base, there was a span of 12 bases. CDR3 size: 13 residues. Looked up from germline, CDR1 is MNHEY and CDR2 is SVGAGI. The CDR3 DNA reads TGTGCCACCGGGGGACTTGGCACAGATACGCAGTATTTT. As protein: CATGGLGTDTQYF.

The rearrangement joins TRBV4-2 to TRBJ2-7, with 10 bases that match TRBD1. CDR3 length: 15 residues. Germline V lookup: CDR1 LGHNA, CDR2 YNFKEQ. V lost 1 base to trimming and J lost 4 bases; unmatched junction nucleotides: 4. This CDR3 is CASSQGTGGGYEQYF. For the CDR3, the DNA is TGTGCCAGCAGCCAAGGGACAGGGGGAGGTTACGAGCAGTACTTC.

The V gene is TRBV5-1, the J gene TRBJ1-1; D ambiguous. The V gene's germline CDR1 is SGHRS and CDR2 YFSETQ. V lost 0 bases and J lost 0, with 15 bases in between. This CDR3 is built from 17 residues. The CDR3 nucleotides are TGCGCCAGCAGCTTGGTAGGCAGAACTATCATGAACACTGAAGCTTTCTTT. Translation: CASSLVGRTIMNTEAFF. Together with reference TRBV5-1 and TRBJ1-1, the CDR3 gives the full variable domain: KAGVTQTPRYLIKTRGQQVTLSCSPISGHRSVSWYQQTPGQGLQFLFEYFSETQRNKGNFPGRFSGRQFSNSRSEMNVSTLELGDSALYLCASSLVGRTIMNTEAFFGQGTRLTVV.

This chain uses TRBV5-1 with TRBJ1-1; D uncertain. Trimming stripped 1 base from V and 0 bases from J, with 19 bases between. The V gene's germline CDR1 is SGHRS and CDR2 YFSETQ. The CDR3 consists of 18 residues. CDR3 DNA sequence: TGCGCCAGCAGCTTGATGGGTGGTGTTGTTCAGATGAACACTGAAGCTTTCTTT. Translated: CASSLMGGVVQMNTEAFF.